The 6 T cell receptor beta chains given below trace back to one sample, sequenced in a study of response to subunit inactivated influenza vaccine. Each CDR3 protein gets one entry after TCRdb re-called the RT-PCR reads with MiXCR. The table records around 580,000 distinct CDR3 sequences, 10% to 15% of them present only once. Sample: PBMCs from blood, taken on the day of vaccination. These TCRs come from a man aged 45 to 65 who received an inactivated influenza vaccine.

This clonotype was observed at least ten times. V and J are TRBV5-1 and TRBJ2-2; 7 nucleotides agree with TRBD1. J lost 5 bases, V lost 4 bases, and 5 bases had no gene match. Germline-derived CDR1 and CDR2 are SGHRS and YFSETQ. CDR3 length: 14 residues. The DNA of the CDR3 is TGCGCCAGCAGCCCCGACAGGGAAACCGGGGAGCTGTTTTTT. This encodes CASSPDRETGELFF. Full variable domain (remainder filled in from reference TRBV5-1 and TRBJ2-2): KAGVTQTPRYLIKTRGQQVTLSCSPISGHRSVSWYQQTPGQGLQFLFEYFSETQRNKGNFPGRFSGRQFSNSRSEMNVSTLELGDSALYLCASSPDRETGELFFGEGSRLTVL.

The chain has TRBV20-1 and TRBJ2-1, with 8 positions matching TRBD2. The junction had 8 bases not matched to a gene; V was cut back by 3 bases and J by 1 base. The CDR3 sequence is 16 residues long. Germline V gene sequence: CDR1 DFQATT, CDR2 SNEGSKA (reference sequence). CDR3 bases: TGCAGTGCTAGCGCGGGCGGGGGGCCGTCCTACAATGAGCAGTTCTTC. This encodes CSASAGGGPSYNEQFF.

This clonotype was observed many times. The chain recombines TRBV29-1 with TRBJ1-1; D might be TRBD1 (5 bases). Germline V gene data show CDR1 as SQVTM and CDR2 as ANQGSEA. The CDR3 is made up of 13 amino acids. Trimming cost V 8 bases and J 1 base, with 14 bases left between them. CDR3 nucleotides: TGCAGCTCCTCGACAGCCACGAACACTGAAGCTTTCTTT. Its translation: CSSSTATNTEAFF.

In this sample, this clonotype turned up a few times. The chain links TRBV29-1 to TRBJ1-1; D is undetermined. Germline V lookup: CDR1 SQVTM, CDR2 ANQGSEA. CDR3 length equals 13 residues. V was clipped by 4 bases and J by 5 bases, with 14 bases between them. The CDR3 DNA is TGCAGCGTTGGGCTGATGGGTATGACTGAAGCTTTCTTT. Amino acid sequence: CSVGLMGMTEAFF.

This clonotype has only a few counts. V usage is TRBV7-2 and J usage is TRBJ2-1, with D possibly being TRBD2 (5 bases). Germline V lookup: CDR1 SGHTA, CDR2 FQGNSA. V lost 1 base, J lost 7 bases, and 14 bases lay in between. The CDR3 is 15 amino acids. As DNA, the CDR3 is TGTGCCAGCAGCTTAGTAAGCCTAGCCCCTAATGAGCAGTTCTTC. As protein: CASSLVSLAPNEQFF.

A few counts support this clonotype. The chain recombines TRBV4-1 with TRBJ2-7; 10 nucleotides line up with TRBD2. Germline V gene sequence: CDR1 MGHRA, CDR2 YSYEKL. The V segment lost 1 base and the J segment 2 bases; nucleotides outside the gene matches: 8. This CDR3 region has 17 residues. CDR3 in DNA: TGCGCCAGCAGCCAAGTTACTAGCGGGACAGAAACCTACGAGCAGTACTTC. Its translation is CASSQVTSGTETYEQYF.